The clone carrying this TCR beta chain came up many times. What it recognizes is unknown. Germline values: CDR1 LNHDA, CDR2 SQIVND (reference sequence). CDR3 length equals 16 residues. The V gene end was trimmed by 4 bases and the J gene end by 6 bases; junction bases not matched to a gene: 6. The entry originates in a study of early T cells in non-severe SARS-CoV-2 infection. As for the study in general: Bulk RNA isolated from unsorted whole blood underwent sequencing; chains were not paired.

Study-level points and caveats: Matching results from VDJdb favored anti-spike CD8 responses, leaving private and CD4 specificities undetected.

Tagging with unique molecular identifiers was applied to individual cDNA molecules. TCRdb re-called the 5' RACE reads through MiXCR, storing one row per CDR3 protein. The sample lists tens of thousands of distinct CDR3 sequences; roughly an eighth were seen once. The material sequenced was whole blood. This chain connects TRBV19 to TRBJ2-2; 12 bases align to TRBD2. This receptor was identified in an adult who was a healthcare worker with PCR-confirmed SARS-CoV-2 infection or an uninfected control (not recorded which). CDR3 sequence reads: CASSTRGTSGSGELFF. Here the CDR3 DNA reads TGTGCCAGTAGTACCCGCGGGACTAGCGGGTCCGGGGAGCTGTTTTTT.